These 26 T cell receptor beta chains were sequenced from one sample in a study of blood T cell repertoires in COVID-19. Produced via immunoSEQ multiplex PCR; TCRdb's table is partial and in-frame only. Of fewer than 300,000 clones listed, 88% are singletons. The sequenced material came from PBMCs or T cells enriched from blood (not recorded which). These receptors were collected from a woman aged 40 to 50 with acute COVID-19.

The chain uses TRBV7-9 and TRBJ2-1; TRBD2 matches 10 bases. The ends lost 5 bases at V and 4 bases at J; junction bases unmatched: 8. Germline loops: CDR1 SEHNR, CDR2 FQNEAQ (reference sequence). The CDR3 loop spans 16 amino acids. The CDR3 reads CASSLTTSGTYNEQFF. The CDR3 region has the DNA TGTGCCAGCAGCCTAACAACTAGCGGGACGTACAATGAGCAGTTCTTC.

The chain uses TRBV7-3 and TRBJ2-1, with D uncertain. Germline CDR1 is SGHTA and CDR2 is FQGTGA. V was cut by 0 bases and J by 12 bases, with 12 bases left in between. The CDR3 has 13 residues. Here the CDR3 reads CASSLTVSAPQFF. CDR3 coding DNA: TGTGCCAGCAGCTTAACTGTGAGCGCGCCGCAGTTCTTC.

This clone was seen a single time. This sequence joins TRBV7-2 and TRBJ2-2; 10 bases line up with TRBD2. This CDR3 contains 18 residues. Losses at the gene ends were 5 bases for V and 3 bases for J; bases not matched to a gene: 12. Germline-derived CDR1 and CDR2 are SGHTA and FQGNSA. The CDR3 reads CASSPTGAGGPYTGELFF. The CDR3 DNA follows: TGTGCCAGCAGCCCGACAGGAGCGGGAGGGCCATACACCGGGGAGCTGTTTTTT.

The gene calls are TRBV19 and TRBJ1-5; TRBD1 aligns across 10 bases. The V and J ends lost 6 bases and 4 bases, in that order; junction bases with no gene match: 6. CDR1 and CDR2 (germline): LNHDA, SQIVND (reference sequence). The CDR3 sequence is 15 residues long. In nucleotides, the CDR3 is TGTGCCAGTAGAGCCCGGGGACAGGGGAATCAGCCCCAGCATTTT. Translated: CASRARGQGNQPQHF.

This clone was picked up one time. The chain recombines TRBV6-5 with TRBJ2-1; TRBD2 matches at 8 bases. Germline values: CDR1 MNHEY, CDR2 SVGAGI. Germline trimming cut 7 bases from V and 6 bases from J; bases unmatched to any gene: 11. The CDR3 has 15 amino acids. CDR3: CASNIMGLESNEQFF. The CDR3 coding sequence is TGTGCCAGCAACATTATGGGACTAGAAAGCAATGAGCAGTTCTTC.

This clone was seen more than once but under ten times. V is TRBV6-5 and J is TRBJ2-5, with D unclear. CDR1 and CDR2 from the germline V gene are MNHEY and SVGAGI. CDR3 length: 12 amino acids. V lost 6 bases and J lost 9, with 14 bases in between. This CDR3 is CASSSPRGAQYF. The CDR3 DNA is TGTGCCAGCAGCTCCCCACGAGGAGCCCAGTACTTC.

The chain's CDR3 is CASSPTRGSNQPQHF. CDR3 nucleotide sequence: TGTGCCAGCAGCCCTACTCGGGGTAGCAATCAGCCCCAGCATTTT. The J gene is TRBJ1-5, the V gene TRBV3-1 (or the pseudogene TRBV3-2); D unclear. V was pared by 4 bases and J by 0 bases, with 10 bases between. CDR3 length: 15 residues. The germline gives CDR1 LGHDT, CDR2 YNNKEL (reference sequence).

J is TRBJ2-7 and V is TRBV24-1; a weak D match, TRBD2 (6 bases). V was clipped by 6 bases and J by 4 bases, with 24 bases between them. Per the germline V gene, CDR1 is KGHDR and CDR2 is SFDVKD. This CDR3 comprises 17 residues. CDR3 amino acids: CATSPGDIGRGGYEQYF. CDR3 sequence (DNA): TGTGCCACCAGTCCGGGAGACATTGGACGTGGGGGTTACGAGCAGTACTTC.

The chain is built from TRBV28 and TRBJ2-7; weak D call: TRBD1 (5 bases). The CDR3 totals 15 residues. V dropped 3 bases and J dropped 2 bases, with 14 bases sitting between them. The germline CDR1 and CDR2 sequences are MDHEN and SYDVKM. The CDR3 region has the DNA TGTGCCAGCAGTTTCAAAGGTAGGGGTACCTACGAGCAGTACTTC. This codes for CASSFKGRGTYEQYF.

The chain carries TRBV18 and TRBJ1-3, with D perhaps TRBD1 (6 bases). Germline assignment: CDR1 KGHSH and CDR2 LQKENI. The CDR3 is 19 amino acids. V gave up 0 bases and J gave up 0 bases, with 18 bases separating them. CDR3 in DNA: TGTGCCAGCTCACCACCGGGACAAACTGCGTGGGCCTCTGGAAACACCATATATTTT. Translation: CASSPPGQTAWASGNTIYF.

V usage is TRBV18 and J usage is TRBJ2-2, with TRBD2 matching 9 bases. The V and J ends lost 6 bases and 7 bases, in that order; junction bases with no gene match: 9. Germline V gives CDR1 KGHSH, CDR2 LQKENI. The CDR3 covers 15 residues. The CDR3 region is CASSNLTSGVGELFF. Written as DNA, the CDR3 is TGTGCCAGCTCTAATTTGACTAGCGGTGTCGGGGAGCTGTTTTTT.

As concerns this clone: The junction and the germline gene differ at one end; a read error may be behind it. J is TRBJ2-1 and V is TRBV7-7, with D possibly being TRBD1 (5 bases). Germline CDR1 SSHAT, CDR2 FNYEAQ (reference sequence). This CDR3 region has 15 residues. In DNA form, the CDR3 reads TGTGCTAGCAGCTTTGGACCAAAAGCAGGGAATGAGCAGTTCTTC. Its protein product is CASSFGPKAGNEQFF.

V is TRBV6-5 and J is TRBJ1-2, with 7 bases identical to TRBD1. CDR1 is MNHEY and CDR2 is SVGAGI in the germline V gene. The CDR3 sequence is 16 residues long. V lost 0 bases, J lost 4 bases, and 8 bases stayed unmatched. The CDR3 region has the DNA TGTGCCAGCAGTTACTCGACCGGGACAGCGGGCTATGGCTACACCTTC. Its protein is CASSYSTGTAGYGYTF.

The chain recombines TRBV27 with TRBJ2-7, with no clear D. Trimming left V 2 bases short and J 6 bases short, with 17 bases between. CDR3 length: 15 amino acids. Germline loops: CDR1 MNHEY, CDR2 SMNVEV (reference sequence). The DNA for the CDR3 is TGTGCCAGCAGTTTAGCCTCCGGATCATCGGGCGAGCAGTACTTC. Translated, it gives CASSLASGSSGEQYF.

The chain is built from TRBV19 and TRBJ1-1; weak D call: TRBD1 (5 bases). Trimming shortened V by 8 bases and J by 1 base, and 11 bases separated the two germline ends. The CDR3 loop spans 13 amino acids. Germline V gene data show CDR1 as LNHDA and CDR2 as SQIVND (reference sequence). CDR3 loop: CASGLRENTEAFF. The CDR3 nucleotides read TGTGCCAGTGGCCTCAGGGAGAACACTGAAGCTTTCTTT.

The rearrangement links TRBV19 to TRBJ2-2; no clear D. Trimming took 5 bases from V and 3 from J, leaving 7 bases between them. Germline CDR1 is LNHDA and CDR2 is SQIVND (reference sequence). The CDR3 spans 13 residues. CDR3 residues: CASSHSYTGELFF. CDR3 in DNA: TGTGCCAGTAGTCACTCGTACACCGGGGAGCTGTTTTTT.

This chain links TRBV7-2 with TRBJ1-1, with D tentatively TRBD1 (5 bases). This CDR3 has 16 residues. CDR1 is SGHTA, CDR2 FQGNSA, per germline. Trimming removed 4 bases from V and 4 bases from J, with 19 bases in between. CDR3: CASSWGRRQRGTEAFF. CDR3 in DNA: TGTGCCAGCAGCTGGGGCAGGCGGCAGAGAGGCACTGAAGCTTTCTTT.

A word on this clone: The same CDR3 can be traced to other DNA sequences in this sample. The chain employs TRBV5-1 and TRBJ1-4; no firm D call. Germline CDR1 SGHRS, CDR2 YFSETQ. The CDR3 sequence is 14 residues long. Trimming took 3 bases from V and 2 from J, leaving 8 bases between them. This CDR3 reads CASSSTGTNEKLFF. CDR3 nucleotide sequence: TGCGCCAGCAGCTCCACCGGTACTAATGAAAAACTGTTTTTT.

V usage is TRBV24-1 and J usage is TRBJ1-4, with 11 nucleotides matching TRBD1. The CDR3 loop spans 17 amino acids. The V gene end was trimmed by 4 bases and the J gene end by 6 bases; junction bases not matched to a gene: 9. Germline CDR1 and CDR2: KGHDR and SFDVKD. CDR3 protein: CATSDLPGQGEDEKLFF. DNA of the CDR3: TGTGCCACCAGTGACTTACCGGGACAGGGGGAGGATGAAAAACTGTTTTTT.

The genes are TRBV11-2 and TRBJ2-3; 14 bases map to TRBD2. Losses at the gene ends were 5 bases for V and 4 bases for J; bases not matched to a gene: 11. Germline-derived CDR1 and CDR2 are SGHAT and FQNNGV. There are 18 residues in the CDR3. For the CDR3, the DNA is TGTGCCAGCAGCGCCGTAATCGCGACTAGCGGGAGGGCAGATACGCAGTATTTT. This codes for CASSAVIATSGRADTQYF.

The V and J genes are TRBV5-4 and TRBJ2-5, with 13 bases lining up with TRBD2. Germline CDR1 is SGHNT and CDR2 is YYREEE (reference sequence). CDR3 length: 15 residues. Trimming cost V 3 bases and J 3 bases; bases outside gene matches: 2. The CDR3 is CASSSGTSGKETQYF. For the CDR3, the DNA is TGTGCCAGCAGCTCGGGGACTAGCGGGAAAGAGACCCAGTACTTC. The whole variable domain, remainder taken from reference TRBV5-4 and TRBJ2-5, is ETGVTQSPTHLIKTRGQQVTLRCSSQSGHNTVSWYQQALGQGPQFIFQYYREEENGRGNFPPRFSGLQFPNYSSELNVNALELDDSALYLCASSSGTSGKETQYFGPGTRLLVL.

The chain employs TRBV7-9 and TRBJ2-3, with D maybe TRBD2 (6 bases). CDR3 length equals 16 residues. Germline CDR1 SEHNR, CDR2 FQNEAQ (reference sequence). With 2 bases removed from V and 0 bases from J, the gap between germline ends came to 12 bases. The CDR3: CASSLSGGRSTDTQYF. CDR3 bases: TGTGCCAGCAGCTTATCTGGGGGGAGGAGCACAGATACGCAGTATTTT. Supplemented by reference TRBV7-9 and TRBJ2-3, the full variable domain reads DTGVSQNPRHKITKRGQNVTFRCDPISEHNRLYWYRQTLGQGPEFLTYFQNEAQLEKSRLLSDRFSAERPKGSFSTLEIQRTEQGDSAMYLCASSLSGGRSTDTQYFGPGTRLTVL.

This chain joins TRBV28 and TRBJ2-1; 7 bases line up with TRBD2. V lost 6 bases, J lost 8 bases, and 16 bases stayed unmatched. This CDR3 spans 16 amino acids. Germline-derived CDR1 and CDR2 are MDHEN and SYDVKM. The DNA for the CDR3 is TGTGCCAGCAGAGTGTCAATAGCGGGCCTTGCCCATGAGCAGTTCTTC. It yields the protein CASRVSIAGLAHEQFF.

This clone was observed once. J is TRBJ2-5 and V is TRBV6-5, with a weak D call TRBD2 (6 bases). V lost 6 bases and J 5 bases, leaving 13 bases between the germline ends. This CDR3 comprises 13 residues. Germline CDR1 MNHEY, CDR2 SVGAGI. The CDR3 region is CASSPGVSETQYF. DNA for the CDR3: TGTGCCAGCAGCCCGGGAGTTTCCGAGACCCAGTACTTC.

The V and J genes are TRBV30 and TRBJ2-5; 14 bases align to TRBD2. In germline, CDR1 is GTSNPN, CDR2 SVGIG (reference sequence). The CDR3 spans 22 residues. With V trimmed by 0 bases and J by 3 bases, 21 bases remained unmatched. The CDR3 nucleotides are TGTGCCTGGAGTGTTGGGGCCGGACTAGCGGGAGGAGGACCCTTGGAGAAAGAGACCCAGTACTTC. Its translation: CAWSVGAGLAGGGPLEKETQYF.

V gene TRBV18 combines with J gene TRBJ2-5; weak D call: TRBD1 (6 bases). The V end lost 2 bases, the J end lost 1 base, and 14 bases lay between the germline ends. This CDR3 is 16 amino acids long. Germline CDR1 KGHSH, CDR2 LQKENI. CDR3 coding DNA: TGTGCCAGCTCACCAAGTATTCAGGGGCCCCAAGAGACCCAGTACTTC. As protein: CASSPSIQGPQETQYF. Together with reference TRBV18 and TRBJ2-5, the CDR3 gives the full variable domain: NAGVMQNPRHLVRRRGQEARLRCSPMKGHSHVYWYRQLPEEGLKFMVYLQKENIIDESGMPKERFSAEFPKEGPSILRIQQVVRGDSAAYFCASSPSIQGPQETQYFGPGTRLLVL.